This T cell receptor (beta chain) was sequenced for a study of CD8+ T cells in alopecia areata. As the sequencing template, cDNA was produced by extracting RNA and reverse transcribing it. TCRdb keeps only in-frame clones here, not all; method: immunoSEQ multiplex PCR. The table lists some 51,000 clones, over 95% of them singletons. The CDR3 is made up of 16 amino acids. V was shortened by 6 bases and J by 7 bases, with 22 bases between the two germline ends. The source of this sequence is a human donor with alopecia areata. The chain recombines TRBV23-1 with TRBJ2-1; perhaps TRBD2 as D (5 bases). TRBV23-1 is filed as an ORF, its function uncertain. The sequencing used CD8+ T cells sorted from blood, collected at week 0. In DNA form, the CDR3 reads TGCGCCAGCAGACCTCGTTGGGTGCTTTCGGGGAATGAGCAGTTCTTC. This codes for CASRPRWVLSGNEQFF.